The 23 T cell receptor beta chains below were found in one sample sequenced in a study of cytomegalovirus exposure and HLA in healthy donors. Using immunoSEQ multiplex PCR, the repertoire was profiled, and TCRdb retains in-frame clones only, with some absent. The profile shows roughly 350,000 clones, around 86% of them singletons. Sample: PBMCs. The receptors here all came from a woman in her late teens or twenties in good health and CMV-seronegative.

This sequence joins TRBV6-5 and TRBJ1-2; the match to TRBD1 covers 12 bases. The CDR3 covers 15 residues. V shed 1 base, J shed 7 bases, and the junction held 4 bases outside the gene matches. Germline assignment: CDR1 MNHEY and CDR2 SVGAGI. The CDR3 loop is CASSYWGQGAFGYTF. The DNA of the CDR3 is TGTGCCAGCAGTTACTGGGGACAGGGGGCATTTGGCTACACCTTC.

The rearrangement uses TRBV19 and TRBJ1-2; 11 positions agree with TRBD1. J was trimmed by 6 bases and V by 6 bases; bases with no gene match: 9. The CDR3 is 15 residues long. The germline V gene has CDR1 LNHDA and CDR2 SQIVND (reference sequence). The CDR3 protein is CASSKPGTGGHGYTF. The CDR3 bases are TGTGCCAGTAGCAAACCAGGGACAGGGGGACATGGCTACACCTTC.

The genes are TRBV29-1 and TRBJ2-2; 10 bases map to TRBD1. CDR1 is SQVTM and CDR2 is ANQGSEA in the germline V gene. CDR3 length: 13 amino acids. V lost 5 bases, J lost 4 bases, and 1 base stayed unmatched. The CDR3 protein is CSVRTGGTGELFF. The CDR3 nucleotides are TGCAGCGTTAGGACAGGGGGCACCGGGGAGCTGTTTTTT.

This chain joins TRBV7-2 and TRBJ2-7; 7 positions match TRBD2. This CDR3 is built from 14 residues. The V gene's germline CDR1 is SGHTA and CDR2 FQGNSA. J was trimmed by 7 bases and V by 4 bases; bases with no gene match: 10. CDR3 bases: TGTGCCAGCAGCTACCTTGCGGGAGCGGGGGAGCAGTACTTC. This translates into CASSYLAGAGEQYF.

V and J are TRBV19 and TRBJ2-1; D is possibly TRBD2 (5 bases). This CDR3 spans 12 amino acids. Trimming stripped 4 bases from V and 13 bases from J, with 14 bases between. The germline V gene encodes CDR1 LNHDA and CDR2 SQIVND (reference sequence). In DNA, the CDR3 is TGTGCCAGTAGTAGGGATGGACTTCTACAGTTCTTC. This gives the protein CASSRDGLLQFF. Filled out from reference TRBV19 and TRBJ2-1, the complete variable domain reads DGGITQSPKYLFRKEGQNVTLSCEQNLNHDAMYWYRQDPGQGLRLIYYSQIVNDFQKGDIAEGYSVSREKKESFPLTVTSAQKNPTAFYLCASSRDGLLQFFGPGTRLTVL.

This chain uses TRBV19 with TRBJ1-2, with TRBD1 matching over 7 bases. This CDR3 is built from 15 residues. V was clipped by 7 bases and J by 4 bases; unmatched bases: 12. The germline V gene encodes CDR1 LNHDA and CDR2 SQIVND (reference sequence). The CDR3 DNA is TGTGCCAGTATTCAATACCCACGGACAGGCTATGGCTACACCTTC. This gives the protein CASIQYPRTGYGYTF.

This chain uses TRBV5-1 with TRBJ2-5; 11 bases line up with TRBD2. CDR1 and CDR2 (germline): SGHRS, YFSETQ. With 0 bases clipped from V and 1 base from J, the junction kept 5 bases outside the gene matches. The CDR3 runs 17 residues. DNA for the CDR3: TGCGCCAGCAGCTTGGAATTGACTAGCGGGATCCAAGAGACCCAGTACTTC. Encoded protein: CASSLELTSGIQETQYF.

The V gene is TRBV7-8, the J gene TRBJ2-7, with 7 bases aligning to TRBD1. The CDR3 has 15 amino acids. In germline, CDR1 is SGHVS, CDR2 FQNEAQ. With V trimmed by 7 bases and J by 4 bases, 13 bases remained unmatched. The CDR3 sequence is CASTPRRTGVYEQYF. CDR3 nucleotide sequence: TGTGCCAGCACCCCACGCCGGACAGGTGTATACGAGCAGTACTTC.

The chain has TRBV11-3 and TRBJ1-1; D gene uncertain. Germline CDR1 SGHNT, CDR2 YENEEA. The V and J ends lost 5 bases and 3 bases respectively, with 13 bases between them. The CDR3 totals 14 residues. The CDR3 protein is CASSSGRWDTEAFF. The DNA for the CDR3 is TGTGCCAGCAGCAGCGGACGGTGGGACACTGAAGCTTTCTTT.

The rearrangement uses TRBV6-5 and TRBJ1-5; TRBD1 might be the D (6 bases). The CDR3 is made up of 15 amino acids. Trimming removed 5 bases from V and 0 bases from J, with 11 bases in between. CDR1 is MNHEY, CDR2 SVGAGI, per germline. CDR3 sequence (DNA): TGTGCCAGCAGTCAAACAGGGTTTAGCAATCAGCCCCAGCATTTT. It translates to CASSQTGFSNQPQHF.

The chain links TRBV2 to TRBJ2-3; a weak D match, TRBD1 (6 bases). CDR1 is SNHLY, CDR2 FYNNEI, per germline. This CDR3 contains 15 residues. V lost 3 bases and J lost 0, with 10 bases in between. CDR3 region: CASSDEGESTDTQYF. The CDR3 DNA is TGTGCCAGCAGTGATGAGGGGGAGAGCACAGATACGCAGTATTTT.

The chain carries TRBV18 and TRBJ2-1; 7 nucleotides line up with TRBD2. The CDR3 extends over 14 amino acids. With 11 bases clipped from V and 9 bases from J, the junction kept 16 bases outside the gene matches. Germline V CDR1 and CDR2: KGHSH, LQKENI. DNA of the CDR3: TGTGCCTCCCAGAGCGGGATTCGGGCTGCTGAGCAGTTCTTC. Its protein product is CASQSGIRAAEQFF.

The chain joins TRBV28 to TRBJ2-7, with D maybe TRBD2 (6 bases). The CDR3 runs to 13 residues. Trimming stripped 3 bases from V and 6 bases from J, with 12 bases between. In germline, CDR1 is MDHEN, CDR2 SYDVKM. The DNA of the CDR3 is TGTGCCAGCAGTTTTGAGGGAGGACCCGAGCAGTACTTC. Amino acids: CASSFEGGPEQYF. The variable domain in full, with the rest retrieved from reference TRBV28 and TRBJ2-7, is DVKVTQSSRYLVKRTGEKVFLECVQDMDHENMFWYRQDPGLGLRLIYFSYDVKMKEKGDIPEGYSVSREKKERFSLILESASTNQTSMYLCASSFEGGPEQYFGPGTRLTVT.

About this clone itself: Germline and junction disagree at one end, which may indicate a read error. CDR3 residues: CATRRGRTAPGSFF. The DNA for the CDR3 is TGTGCCACCAGGAGAGGGAGGACCGCTCCGGGAAGCTTCTTT. V is TRBV15 and J is TRBJ1-1; D remains ambiguous. CDR1 is LNHNV and CDR2 is YYDKDF in the germline V gene (reference sequence). The CDR3 length is 14 residues.

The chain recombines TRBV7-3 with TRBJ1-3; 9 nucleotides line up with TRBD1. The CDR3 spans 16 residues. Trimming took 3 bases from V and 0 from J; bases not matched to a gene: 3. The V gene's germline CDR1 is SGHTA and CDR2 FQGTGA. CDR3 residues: CASSLDRGGSGNTIYF. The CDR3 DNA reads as TGTGCCAGCAGCTTGGACAGGGGAGGCTCTGGAAACACCATATATTTT.

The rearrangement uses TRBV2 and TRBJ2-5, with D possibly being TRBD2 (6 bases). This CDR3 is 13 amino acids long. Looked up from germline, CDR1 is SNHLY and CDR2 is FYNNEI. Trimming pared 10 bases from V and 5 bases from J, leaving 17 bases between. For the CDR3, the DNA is TGTGCCACCCACAGATCCCGGGGGGAGACCCAGTACTTC. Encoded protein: CATHRSRGETQYF.

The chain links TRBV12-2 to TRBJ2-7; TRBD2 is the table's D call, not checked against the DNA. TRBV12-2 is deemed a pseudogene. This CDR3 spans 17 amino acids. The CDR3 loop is CASRLAAGTSGSYEQYF. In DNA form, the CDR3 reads TGTGCAAGTCGCTTGGCCGCCGGGACTAGCGGCTCCTACGAGCAGTACTTC.

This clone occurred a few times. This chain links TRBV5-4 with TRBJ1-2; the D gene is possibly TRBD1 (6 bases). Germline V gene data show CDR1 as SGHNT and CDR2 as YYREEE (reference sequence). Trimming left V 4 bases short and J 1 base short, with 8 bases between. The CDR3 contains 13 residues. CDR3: CASSPDSNYGYTF. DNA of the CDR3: TGTGCCAGCAGCCCGGACAGTAACTATGGCTACACCTTC.

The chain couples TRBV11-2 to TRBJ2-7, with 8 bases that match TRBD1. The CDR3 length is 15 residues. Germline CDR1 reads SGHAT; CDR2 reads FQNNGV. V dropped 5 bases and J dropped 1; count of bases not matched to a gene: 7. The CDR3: CASSRGTGFSYEQYF. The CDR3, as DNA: TGTGCCAGCAGCCGTGGGACAGGCTTTTCCTACGAGCAGTACTTC.

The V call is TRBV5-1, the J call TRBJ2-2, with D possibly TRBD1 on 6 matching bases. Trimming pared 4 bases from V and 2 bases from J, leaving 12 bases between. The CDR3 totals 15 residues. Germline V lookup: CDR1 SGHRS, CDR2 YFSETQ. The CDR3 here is CASSRTAINTGELFF. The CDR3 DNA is TGCGCCAGCAGCAGGACAGCCATCAACACCGGGGAGCTGTTTTTT.

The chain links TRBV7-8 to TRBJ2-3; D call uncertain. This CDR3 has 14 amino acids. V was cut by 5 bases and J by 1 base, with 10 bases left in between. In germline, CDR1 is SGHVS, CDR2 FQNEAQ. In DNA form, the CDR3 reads TGTGCCAGCAGCCACGGCGGCCGCACAGATACGCAGTATTTT. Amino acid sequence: CASSHGGRTDTQYF. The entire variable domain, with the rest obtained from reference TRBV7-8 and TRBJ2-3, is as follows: GAGVSQSPRYKVAKRGQDVALRCDPISGHVSLFWYQQALGQGPEFLTYFQNEAQLDKSGLPSDRFFAERPEGSVSTLKIQRTQQEDSAVYLCASSHGGRTDTQYFGPGTRLTVL.

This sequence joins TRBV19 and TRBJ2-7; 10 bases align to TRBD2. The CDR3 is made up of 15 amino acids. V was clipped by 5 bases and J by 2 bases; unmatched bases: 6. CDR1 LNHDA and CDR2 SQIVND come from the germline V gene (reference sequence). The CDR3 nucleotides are TGTGCCAGTAGTGTCCTAGCGGGAGTACCCTACGAGCAGTACTTC. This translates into CASSVLAGVPYEQYF.

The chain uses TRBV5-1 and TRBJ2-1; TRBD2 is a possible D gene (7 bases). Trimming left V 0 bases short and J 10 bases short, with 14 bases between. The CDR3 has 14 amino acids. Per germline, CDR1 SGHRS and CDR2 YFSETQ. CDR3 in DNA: TGCGCCAGCAGCTTGGCAGTCTCGGGGGGCGAGCAGTTCTTC. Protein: CASSLAVSGGEQFF.